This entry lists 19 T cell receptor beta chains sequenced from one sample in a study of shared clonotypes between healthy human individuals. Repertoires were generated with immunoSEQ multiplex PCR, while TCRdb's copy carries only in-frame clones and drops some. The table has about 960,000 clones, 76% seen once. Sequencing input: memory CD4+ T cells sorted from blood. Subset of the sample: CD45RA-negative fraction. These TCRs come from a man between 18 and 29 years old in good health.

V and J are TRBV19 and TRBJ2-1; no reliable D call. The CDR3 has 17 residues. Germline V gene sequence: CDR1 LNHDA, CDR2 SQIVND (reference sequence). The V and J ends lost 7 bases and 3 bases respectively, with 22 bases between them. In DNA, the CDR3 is TGTGCCAGTACCGACCCGTTCAGGTTCCCTCTCTACAATGAGCAGTTCTTC. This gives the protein CASTDPFRFPLYNEQFF.

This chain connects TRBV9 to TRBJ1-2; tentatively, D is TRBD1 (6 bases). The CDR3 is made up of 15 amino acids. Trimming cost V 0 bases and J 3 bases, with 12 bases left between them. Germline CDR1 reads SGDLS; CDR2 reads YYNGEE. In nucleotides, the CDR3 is TGTGCCAGCAGCGTAGATGGACAGAAGGACTATGGCTACACCTTC. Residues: CASSVDGQKDYGYTF.

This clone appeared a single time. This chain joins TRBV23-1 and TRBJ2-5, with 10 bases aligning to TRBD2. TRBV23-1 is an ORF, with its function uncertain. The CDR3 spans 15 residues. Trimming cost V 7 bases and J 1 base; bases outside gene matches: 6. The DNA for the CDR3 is TGCGCCAGCAATCTCAGCGGGAGGGCCCAAGAGACCCAGTACTTC. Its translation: CASNLSGRAQETQYF.

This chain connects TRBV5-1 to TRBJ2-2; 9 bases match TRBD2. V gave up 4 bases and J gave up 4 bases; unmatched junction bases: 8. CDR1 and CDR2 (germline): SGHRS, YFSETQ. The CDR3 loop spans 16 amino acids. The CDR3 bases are TGCGCCAGCAGCGCCTCTAGCGGGGTGACCACCGGGGAGCTGTTTTTT. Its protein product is CASSASSGVTTGELFF.

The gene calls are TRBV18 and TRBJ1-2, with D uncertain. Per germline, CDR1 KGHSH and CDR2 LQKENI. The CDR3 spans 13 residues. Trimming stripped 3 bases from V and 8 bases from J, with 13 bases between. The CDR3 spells CASSPIRGEGYTF. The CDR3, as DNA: TGTGCCAGCTCACCGATACGGGGAGAAGGCTACACCTTC.

CDR3 amino acids: CASSDGTRLEQYF. In nucleotides, the CDR3 is TGCGCCAGCAGTGACGGGACCCGCCTCGAGCAGTACTTC. The chain joins TRBV10-1 to TRBJ2-7; D is possibly TRBD1 or TRBD2 (5 bases each). Per the germline V gene, CDR1 is WNHNN and CDR2 is SYGVQD (reference sequence). Trimming pared 3 bases from V and 6 bases from J, leaving 12 bases between. The CDR3 totals 13 residues.

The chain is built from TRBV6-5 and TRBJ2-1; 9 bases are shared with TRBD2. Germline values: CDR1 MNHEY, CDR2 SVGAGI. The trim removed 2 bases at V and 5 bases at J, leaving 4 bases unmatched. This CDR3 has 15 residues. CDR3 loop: CASSYVLAGHNEQFF. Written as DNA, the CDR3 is TGTGCCAGCAGTTACGTCCTAGCGGGACACAATGAGCAGTTCTTC.

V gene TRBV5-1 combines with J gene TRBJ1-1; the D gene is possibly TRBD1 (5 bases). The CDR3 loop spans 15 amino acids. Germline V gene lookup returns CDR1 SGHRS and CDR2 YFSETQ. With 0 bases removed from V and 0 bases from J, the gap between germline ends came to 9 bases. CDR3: CASSLAEGLNTEAFF. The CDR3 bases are TGCGCCAGCAGCTTGGCCGAGGGACTGAACACTGAAGCTTTCTTT.

For the CDR3, the DNA is TGCGCCAGCAGCTTGGCCCCCGGGCCCGGCTACGAGCAGTACTTC. Translating it yields CASSLAPGPGYEQYF. This sequence joins TRBV5-1 and TRBJ2-7; D uncertain. The germline V gene has CDR1 SGHRS and CDR2 YFSETQ. The length of the CDR3 is 15 residues. The germline V and J ends were trimmed by 0 bases and 3 bases, with 13 bases remaining between them. The complete variable domain, with remaining parts taken from reference TRBV5-1 and TRBJ2-7, reads KAGVTQTPRYLIKTRGQQVTLSCSPISGHRSVSWYQQTPGQGLQFLFEYFSETQRNKGNFPGRFSGRQFSNSRSEMNVSTLELGDSALYLCASSLAPGPGYEQYFGPGTRLTVT.

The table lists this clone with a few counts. Written as DNA, the CDR3 is TGTGCCAGCAGTGAAGGGTCACGTAATTCACCCCTCCACTTT. As protein: CASSEGSRNSPLHF. The chain is built from TRBV2 and TRBJ1-6; D is undetermined. The CDR3 consists of 14 residues. Per germline, CDR1 SNHLY and CDR2 FYNNEI. V lost 1 base to trimming and J lost 6 bases, with 7 bases between them. The complete variable domain, with remaining parts taken from reference TRBV2 and TRBJ1-6, reads EPEVTQTPSHQVTQMGQEVILRCVPISNHLYFYWYRQILGQKVEFLVSFYNNEISEKSEIFDDQFSVERPDGSNFTLKIRSTKLEDSAMYFCASSEGSRNSPLHFGNGTRLTVT.

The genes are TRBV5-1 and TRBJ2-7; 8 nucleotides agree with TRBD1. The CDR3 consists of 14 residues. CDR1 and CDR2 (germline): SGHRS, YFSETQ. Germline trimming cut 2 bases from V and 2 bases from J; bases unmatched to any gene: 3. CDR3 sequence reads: CASSFDRGPYEQYF. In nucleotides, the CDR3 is TGCGCCAGCAGCTTTGACAGGGGACCCTACGAGCAGTACTTC.

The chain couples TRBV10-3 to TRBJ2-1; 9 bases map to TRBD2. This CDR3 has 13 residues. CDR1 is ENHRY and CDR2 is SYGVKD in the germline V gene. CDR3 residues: CGTGLAGTNEQFF. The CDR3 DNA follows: TGTGGGACCGGCCTAGCGGGAACCAATGAGCAGTTCTTC.

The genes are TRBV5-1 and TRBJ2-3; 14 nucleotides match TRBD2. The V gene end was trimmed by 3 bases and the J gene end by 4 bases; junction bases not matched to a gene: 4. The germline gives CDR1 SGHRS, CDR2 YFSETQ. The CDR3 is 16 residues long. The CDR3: CASSSGLAGGADTQYF. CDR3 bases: TGCGCCAGCAGCTCCGGACTAGCGGGGGGCGCAGATACGCAGTATTTT.

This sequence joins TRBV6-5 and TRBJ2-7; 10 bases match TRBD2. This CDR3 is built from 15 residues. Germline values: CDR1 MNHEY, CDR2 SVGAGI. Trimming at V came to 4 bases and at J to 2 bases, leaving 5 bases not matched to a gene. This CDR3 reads CASSWNLAGAYEQYF. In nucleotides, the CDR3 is TGTGCCAGCAGTTGGAACCTAGCGGGAGCCTACGAGCAGTACTTC.

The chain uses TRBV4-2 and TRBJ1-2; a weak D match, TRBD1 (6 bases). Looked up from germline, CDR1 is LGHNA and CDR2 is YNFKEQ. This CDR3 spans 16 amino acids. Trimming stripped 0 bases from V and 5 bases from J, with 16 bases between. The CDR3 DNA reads TGTGCCAGCAGCCAAGATTCCTCCGGGACAAAATATGGCTACACCTTC. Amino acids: CASSQDSSGTKYGYTF.

This CDR3 is CASSAITSYNEQFF. For the CDR3, the DNA is TGCGCCAGCAGCGCGATTACCTCCTACAATGAGCAGTTCTTC. The chain carries TRBV5-1 and TRBJ2-1, with D uncertain. Trimming took off 4 bases at V and 0 bases at J, with 8 bases between the two ends. Looked up from germline, CDR1 is SGHRS and CDR2 is YFSETQ. The CDR3 sequence is 14 residues long.

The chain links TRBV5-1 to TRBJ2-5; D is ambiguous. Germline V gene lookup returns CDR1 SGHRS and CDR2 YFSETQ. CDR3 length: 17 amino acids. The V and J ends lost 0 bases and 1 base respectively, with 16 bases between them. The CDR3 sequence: CASSLAIGEISQETQYF. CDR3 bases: TGCGCCAGCAGCTTGGCGATAGGAGAAATAAGCCAAGAGACCCAGTACTTC.

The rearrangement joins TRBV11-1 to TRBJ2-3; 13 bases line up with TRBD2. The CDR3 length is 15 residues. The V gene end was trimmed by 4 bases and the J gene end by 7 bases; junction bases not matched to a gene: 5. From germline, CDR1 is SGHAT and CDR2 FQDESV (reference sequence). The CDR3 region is CASSSGLAGSNTQYF. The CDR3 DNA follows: TGTGCCAGCAGCTCGGGACTAGCGGGGAGTAATACGCAGTATTTT.

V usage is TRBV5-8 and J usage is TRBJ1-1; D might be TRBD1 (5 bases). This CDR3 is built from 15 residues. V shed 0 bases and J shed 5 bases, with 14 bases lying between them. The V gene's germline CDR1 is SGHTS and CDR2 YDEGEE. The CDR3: CASSLGVGKGTEAFF. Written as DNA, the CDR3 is TGTGCCAGCAGCTTGGGGGTCGGGAAGGGGACTGAAGCTTTCTTT.